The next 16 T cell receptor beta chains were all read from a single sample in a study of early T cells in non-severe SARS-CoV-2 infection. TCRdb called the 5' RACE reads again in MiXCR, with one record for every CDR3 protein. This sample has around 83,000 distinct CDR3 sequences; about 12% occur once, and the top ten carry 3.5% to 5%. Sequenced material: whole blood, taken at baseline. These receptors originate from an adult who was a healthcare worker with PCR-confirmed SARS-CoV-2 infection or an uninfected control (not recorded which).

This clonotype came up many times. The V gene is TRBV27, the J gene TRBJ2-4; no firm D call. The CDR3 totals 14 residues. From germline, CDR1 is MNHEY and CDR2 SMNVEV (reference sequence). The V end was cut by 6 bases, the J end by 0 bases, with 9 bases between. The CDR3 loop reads CASSHRLAKNIQYF. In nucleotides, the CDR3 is TGTGCCAGCAGCCACAGATTAGCCAAAAACATTCAGTACTTC.

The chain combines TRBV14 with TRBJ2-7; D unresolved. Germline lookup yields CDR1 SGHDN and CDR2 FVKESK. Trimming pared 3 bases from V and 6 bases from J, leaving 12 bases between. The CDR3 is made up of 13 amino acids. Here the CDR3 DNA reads TGTGCCAGCAGCCAGGATAGGGTGGCCGAGCAGTACTTC. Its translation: CASSQDRVAEQYF.

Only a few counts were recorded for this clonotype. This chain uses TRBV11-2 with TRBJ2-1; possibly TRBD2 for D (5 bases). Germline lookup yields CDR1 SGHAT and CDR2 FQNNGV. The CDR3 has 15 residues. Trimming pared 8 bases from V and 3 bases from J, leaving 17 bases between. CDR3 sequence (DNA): TGTGCCAGCGCAGGCACTCCGAGGGTCTACAATGAGCAGTTCTTC. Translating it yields CASAGTPRVYNEQFF.

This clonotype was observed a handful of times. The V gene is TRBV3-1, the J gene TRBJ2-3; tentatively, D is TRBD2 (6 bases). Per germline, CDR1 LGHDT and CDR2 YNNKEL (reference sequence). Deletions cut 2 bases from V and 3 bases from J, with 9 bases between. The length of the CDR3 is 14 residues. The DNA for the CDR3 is TGTGCCAGCAGCCAATCCGGAGGGACAGATACGCAGTATTTT. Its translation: CASSQSGGTDTQYF.

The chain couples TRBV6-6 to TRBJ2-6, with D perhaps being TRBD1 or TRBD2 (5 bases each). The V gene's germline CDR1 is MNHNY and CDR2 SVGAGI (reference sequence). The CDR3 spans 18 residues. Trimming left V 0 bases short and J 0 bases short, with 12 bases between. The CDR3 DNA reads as TGTGCCAGCAGTTACTCGACCAGGGACCCCTCTGGGGCCAACGTCCTGACTTTC. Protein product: CASSYSTRDPSGANVLTF.

CDR3 protein: CASSLGSGNTIYF. CDR3 sequence (DNA): TGTGCCAGCAGCCTTGGCTCTGGAAACACCATATATTTT. The genes are TRBV7-9 and TRBJ1-3; D unclear. Trimming stripped 5 bases from V and 0 bases from J, with 5 bases between. The CDR3 length is 13 residues. Germline CDR1 SEHNR, CDR2 FQNEAQ (reference sequence).

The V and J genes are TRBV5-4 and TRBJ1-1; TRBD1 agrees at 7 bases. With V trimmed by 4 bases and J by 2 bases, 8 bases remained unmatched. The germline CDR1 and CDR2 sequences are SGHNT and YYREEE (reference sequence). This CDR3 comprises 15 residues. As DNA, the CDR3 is TGTGCCAGCAGCGTTGGCGGACAGGTAAACACTGAAGCTTTCTTT. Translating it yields CASSVGGQVNTEAFF.

The CDR3 DNA sequence: TGTGCCAGCAGCGCCCGTGGTAGCGGGAGTGGTGAGACCCAGTACTTC. Amino acid sequence: CASSARGSGSGETQYF. This rearrangement joins TRBV5-5 to TRBJ2-5; 9 nucleotides match TRBD2. V was pared by 4 bases and J by 5 bases, with 12 bases of the junction left unmatched. The CDR3 consists of 16 residues. Per germline, CDR1 SGHKS and CDR2 YYEKEE (reference sequence). The full variable domain, its missing parts supplied by reference TRBV5-5 and TRBJ2-5, is DAGVTQSPTHLIKTRGQQVTLRCSPISGHKSVSWYQQVLGQGPQFIFQYYEKEERGRGNFPDRFSARQFPNYSSELNVNALLLGDSALYLCASSARGSGSGETQYFGPGTRLLVL.

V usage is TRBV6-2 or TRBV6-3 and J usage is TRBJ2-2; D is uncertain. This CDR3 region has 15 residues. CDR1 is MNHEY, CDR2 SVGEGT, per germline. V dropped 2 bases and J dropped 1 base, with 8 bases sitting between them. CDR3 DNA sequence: TGTGCCAGCAGTTACCCGACACTGAACACCGGGGAGCTGTTTTTT. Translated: CASSYPTLNTGELFF.

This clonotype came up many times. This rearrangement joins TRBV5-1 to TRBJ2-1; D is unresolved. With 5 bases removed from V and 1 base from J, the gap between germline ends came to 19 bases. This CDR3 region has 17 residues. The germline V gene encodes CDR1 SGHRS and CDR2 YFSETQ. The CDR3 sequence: CASSSQGPTRSYNEQFF. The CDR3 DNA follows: TGCGCCAGCAGTTCCCAAGGACCTACGCGATCCTACAATGAGCAGTTCTTC.

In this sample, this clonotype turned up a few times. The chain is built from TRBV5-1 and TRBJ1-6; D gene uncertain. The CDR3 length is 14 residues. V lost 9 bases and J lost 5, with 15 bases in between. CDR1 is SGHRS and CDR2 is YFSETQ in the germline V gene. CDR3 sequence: CANPSGFNNSPLHF. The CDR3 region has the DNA TGCGCCAACCCTTCAGGATTTAATAATTCACCCCTCCACTTT.

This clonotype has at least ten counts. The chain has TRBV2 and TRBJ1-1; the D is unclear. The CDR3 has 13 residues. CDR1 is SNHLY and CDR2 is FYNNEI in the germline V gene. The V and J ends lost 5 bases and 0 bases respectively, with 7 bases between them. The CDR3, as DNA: TGTGCCAGCAGTCTACAGCTGAACACTGAAGCTTTCTTT. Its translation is CASSLQLNTEAFF.

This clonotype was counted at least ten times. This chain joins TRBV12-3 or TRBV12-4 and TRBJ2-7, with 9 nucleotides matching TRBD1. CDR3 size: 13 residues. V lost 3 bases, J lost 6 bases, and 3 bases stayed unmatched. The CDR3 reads CASSFGTGREQYF. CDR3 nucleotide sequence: TGTGCCAGCAGTTTCGGGACAGGGCGCGAGCAGTACTTC.

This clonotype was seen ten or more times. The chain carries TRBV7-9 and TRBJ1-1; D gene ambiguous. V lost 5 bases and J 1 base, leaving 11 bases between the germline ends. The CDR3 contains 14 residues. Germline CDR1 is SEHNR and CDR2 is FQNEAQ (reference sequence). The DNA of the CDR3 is TGTGCCAGCAGCCCTTCTGCGTCGAACACTGAAGCTTTCTTT. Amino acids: CASSPSASNTEAFF.

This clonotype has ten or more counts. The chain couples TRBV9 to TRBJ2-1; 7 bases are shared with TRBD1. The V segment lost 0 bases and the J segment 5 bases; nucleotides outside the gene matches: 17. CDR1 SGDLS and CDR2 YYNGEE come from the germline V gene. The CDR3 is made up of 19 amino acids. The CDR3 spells CASSVERTPQGNLDNEQFF. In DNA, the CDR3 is TGTGCCAGCAGCGTAGAGCGAACCCCACAGGGGAATCTGGACAATGAGCAGTTCTTC.

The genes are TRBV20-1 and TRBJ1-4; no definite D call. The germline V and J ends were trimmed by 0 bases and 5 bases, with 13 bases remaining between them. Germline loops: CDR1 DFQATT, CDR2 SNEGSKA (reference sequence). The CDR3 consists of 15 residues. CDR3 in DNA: TGCAGTGCTAGAGATTTATCGGAAAGAAATGAAAAACTGTTTTTT. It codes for CSARDLSERNEKLFF.